Each of the 5 T cell receptor beta chains below was sequenced from the same sample in a study of blood T cell repertoires in COVID-19. Only in-frame clones appear in the TCRdb table, and some are missing; sequencing was by immunoSEQ multiplex PCR. The sample holds just under 40,000 clones; 94% are singletons and the top ten take approximately 3.7%. Sequencing was performed on peripheral blood. The receptors shown here come from a human donor with active COVID-19. The donor label of this sample is uncertain.

This clone was seen just once. This rearrangement joins TRBV7-9 to TRBJ2-2; D might be TRBD2 (5 bases). This CDR3 region has 16 residues. In germline, CDR1 is SEHNR, CDR2 FQNEAQ (reference sequence). Trimming took off 4 bases at V and 0 bases at J, with 12 bases between the two ends. CDR3 bases: TGTGCCAGCAGCTCAGCCAGGCGGGCGAACACCGGGGAGCTGTTTTTT. Its protein product is CASSSARRANTGELFF.

The CDR3 nucleotides read TGTGCCAGCAGCTTAGGAGACAGCTACGAGCAGTACTTC. It encodes CASSLGDSYEQYF. The V and J genes are TRBV7-6 and TRBJ2-7; tentative D call: TRBD1 (5 bases). Looked up from germline, CDR1 is SGHVS and CDR2 is FNYEAQ. The CDR3 sequence is 13 residues long. Trimming took 1 base from V and 3 from J, leaving 7 bases between them.

The V call is TRBV2, the J call TRBJ2-7, with 7 bases matching TRBD2. The V gene's germline CDR1 is SNHLY and CDR2 FYNNEI. The CDR3 contains 15 residues. The junction had 6 bases not matched to a gene; V was cut back by 4 bases and J by 0 bases. The CDR3 region has the DNA TGTGCCAGCAGTGGGGGAGGGGCCCTCTCCTACGAGCAGTACTTC. Amino acid sequence: CASSGGGALSYEQYF.

The gene calls are TRBV28 and TRBJ2-7; possible D gene TRBD1, 6 bases. This CDR3 comprises 17 residues. V lost 5 bases and J lost 4, with 24 bases in between. Germline V lookup: CDR1 MDHEN, CDR2 SYDVKM. As DNA, the CDR3 is TGTGCCAGCAGTCCCCAAGGGGGTGTTGGGAGTCGGTACGAGCAGTACTTC. Its translation is CASSPQGGVGSRYEQYF.

V and J are TRBV29-1 and TRBJ2-3; 8 bases line up with TRBD2. The CDR3 runs to 15 residues. J was trimmed by 1 base and V by 4 bases; bases with no gene match: 7. Germline CDR1 SQVTM, CDR2 ANQGSEA. CDR3 DNA: TGCAGCGTTGGGAGCGGGGGCAAGGGCACAGATACGCAGTATTTT. It specifies CSVGSGGKGTDTQYF.